What follows is one T cell receptor beta chain and its context. The antigen remains undetermined. This sample was taken from a study of monozygotic twins with inflammatory bowel disease. Findings and limits, study-wide: T cell subtypes that differed could not be told apart. Inverse Simpson values showed less TCRbeta diversity in IBD patients than in their healthy co-twins.

From whole blood, total RNA was isolated without any sorting of T cells. Germline CDR1 and CDR2: DFQATT and SNEGSKA (reference sequence). This CDR3 has 14 residues. cDNA for TCRalpha and TCRbeta was amplified by nested PCRs of about 15 then around 9 cycles. TCRdb re-called the 5' RACE reads; one entry per CDR3 protein, DNA not given. The listing contains under 130,000 distinct CDR3 sequences. The chain couples TRBV20-1 to TRBJ2-3; TCRdb names TRBD1, which stays unverified in the absence of DNA. The sequence came from a human donor with ulcerative colitis or Crohn's disease, or a healthy co-twin of an affected twin (not recorded which). Sequences were obtained from blood. The CDR3 is CSAPERGRTDTQYF.